This entry lists 8 T cell receptor beta chains sequenced from one sample in a study of immune characterization of retroperitoneal liposarcoma (dated 2019 in TCRdb). Libraries came from PCR. Instrument on record: NextSeq 500. TCRdb reworked the public reads: Q25 trimming with fastp, MiXCR clone assembly, productive beta chains retained. Rows matching on CDR3 protein sequence are summarized as one entry with the most common DNA and genes. This sample comprises fewer than 11,000 distinct CDR3 sequences, 27% of them detected only once. The top ten constitute 9.3% of the sample. The sequenced sample consisted of tumor tissue. All receptors derive from a female donor with retroperitoneal liposarcoma.

In this sample, this clonotype turned up a few times. The chain couples TRBV12-3 or TRBV12-4 to TRBJ2-1, with 9 positions matching TRBD2. This CDR3 has 15 amino acids. Trimming at V came to 1 base and at J to 7 bases, leaving 5 bases not matched to a gene. CDR3 nucleotides: TGTGCCAGCAGTTTAGTCGCGGGAGGGCTGAATGAGCAGTTCTTC. Amino acid sequence: CASSLVAGGLNEQFF.

This clonotype was found once. CDR3 protein: CASISPQTSGTQTQFF. The CDR3 nucleotides are TGTGCCAGCATTTCACCCCAGACTAGCGGGACGCAGACCCAGTTCTTC. The rearrangement uses TRBV25-1 and TRBJ2-1; 11 bases map to TRBD2. The germline CDR1 and CDR2 sequences are MGHDK and SYGVNS. V shed 7 bases, J shed 13 bases, and the junction held 18 bases outside the gene matches. The CDR3 is 16 amino acids. Full variable domain (rest looked up from reference TRBV25-1 and TRBJ2-1): EADIYQTPRYLVIGTGKKITLECSQTMGHDKMYWYQQDPGMELHLIHYSYGVNSTEKGDLSSESTVSRIRTEHFPLTLESARPSHTSQYLCASISPQTSGTQTQFFGPGTRLTVL.

This clonotype was seen many times. V gene TRBV12-3 or TRBV12-4 combines with J gene TRBJ2-4; TRBD1 agrees at 7 bases. This CDR3 has 16 residues. Trimming at V came to 7 bases and at J to 3 bases, leaving 12 bases not matched to a gene. Here the CDR3 reads CASTPRRTGLKNIQYF. CDR3 coding DNA: TGTGCCAGCACCCCGCGCCGGACAGGCCTCAAAAACATTCAGTACTTC.

The V and J genes are TRBV6-5 and TRBJ1-1; no firm D call. Per the germline V gene, CDR1 is MNHEY and CDR2 is SVGAGI. This CDR3 comprises 9 residues. The ends were cut back, 11 bases at V and 6 bases at J, with 7 bases in the middle. The CDR3 DNA reads as TGTGCCGAAAAGGCTGAAGCTTTCTTT. Protein product: CAEKAEAFF.

This chain uses TRBV24-1 with TRBJ2-7; 10 positions agree with TRBD2. The CDR3 loop spans 19 amino acids. Germline CDR1 is KGHDR and CDR2 is SFDVKD. V dropped 6 bases and J dropped 0; count of bases not matched to a gene: 16. The chain's CDR3 is CATSTSGLAELMSSYEQYF. The CDR3 region has the DNA TGTGCCACCAGTACATCCGGACTAGCGGAACTAATGAGCTCCTACGAGCAGTACTTC.

The chain has TRBV6-5 and TRBJ1-3; D is ambiguous. V lost 0 bases and J 2 bases, leaving 8 bases between the germline ends. The CDR3 spans 15 residues. Germline V gene data show CDR1 as MNHEY and CDR2 as SVGAGI. DNA of the CDR3: TGTGCCAGCAGTTACTCCCCCGATGCTGGAAACACCATATATTTT. The encoded protein is CASSYSPDAGNTIYF.

A few counts support this clonotype. A much larger clone differs by one base, so this may be a read error. The V call is TRBV6-1, the J call TRBJ2-5; TRBD1 might be the D (6 bases). The V gene's germline CDR1 is MNHNS and CDR2 SASEGT. There are 13 residues in the CDR3. This chain's CDR3 is CVSSEGQLNEQYF. CDR3 bases: TGTGTCAGCAGTGAAGGACAGTTAAATGAGCAGTACTTC.

The chain joins TRBV12-3 or TRBV12-4 to TRBJ2-3; TRBD2 matches 13 bases. Losses at the gene ends were 5 bases for V and 4 bases for J; bases not matched to a gene: 6. The CDR3 sequence is 16 residues long. The CDR3, as DNA: TGTGCCAGCAGTCCCGGGACTAGCGGGATCTCAGATACGCAGTATTTT. This sequence encodes CASSPGTSGISDTQYF.